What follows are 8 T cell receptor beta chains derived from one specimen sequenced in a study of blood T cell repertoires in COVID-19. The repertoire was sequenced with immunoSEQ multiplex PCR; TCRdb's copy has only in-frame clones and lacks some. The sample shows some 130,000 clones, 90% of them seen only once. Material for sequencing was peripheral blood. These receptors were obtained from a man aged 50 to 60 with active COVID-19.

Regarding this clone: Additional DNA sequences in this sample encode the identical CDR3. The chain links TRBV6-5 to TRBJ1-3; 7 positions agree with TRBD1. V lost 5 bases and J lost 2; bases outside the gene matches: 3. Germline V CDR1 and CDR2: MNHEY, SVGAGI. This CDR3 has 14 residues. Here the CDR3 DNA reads TGTGCCAGCAGTAGAGGGACAGCTGGAAACACCATATATTTT. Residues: CASSRGTAGNTIYF.

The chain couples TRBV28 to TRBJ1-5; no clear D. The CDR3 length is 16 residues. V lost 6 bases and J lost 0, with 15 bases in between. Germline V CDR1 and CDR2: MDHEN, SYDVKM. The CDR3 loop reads CASRDWNRYSNQPQHF. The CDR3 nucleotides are TGTGCCAGCAGGGACTGGAACCGGTATAGCAATCAGCCCCAGCATTTT.

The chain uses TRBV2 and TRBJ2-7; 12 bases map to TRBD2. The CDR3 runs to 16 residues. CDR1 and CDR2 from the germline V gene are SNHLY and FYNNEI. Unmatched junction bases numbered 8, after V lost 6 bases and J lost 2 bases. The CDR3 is CASSSGLAGLPYEQYV. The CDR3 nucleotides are TGTGCCAGCAGCTCCGGACTAGCGGGGCTTCCCTACGAGCAGTACGTC.

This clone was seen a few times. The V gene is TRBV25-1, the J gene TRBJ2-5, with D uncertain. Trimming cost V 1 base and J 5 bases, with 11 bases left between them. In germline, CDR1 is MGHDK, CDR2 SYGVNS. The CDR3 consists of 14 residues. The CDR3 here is CASSESNQKETQYF. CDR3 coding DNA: TGTGCCAGCAGTGAATCTAACCAAAAGGAGACCCAGTACTTC.

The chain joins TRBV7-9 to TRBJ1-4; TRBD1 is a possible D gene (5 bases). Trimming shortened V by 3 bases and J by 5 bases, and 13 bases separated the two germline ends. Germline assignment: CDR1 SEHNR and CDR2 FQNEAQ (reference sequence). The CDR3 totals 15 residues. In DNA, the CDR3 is TGTGCCAGCAGCTTTGGGGGGATCGAAAATGAAAAACTGTTTTTT. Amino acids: CASSFGGIENEKLFF.

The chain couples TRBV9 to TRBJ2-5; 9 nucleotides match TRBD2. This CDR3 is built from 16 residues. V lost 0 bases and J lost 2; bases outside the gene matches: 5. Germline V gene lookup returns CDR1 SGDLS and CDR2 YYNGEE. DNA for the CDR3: TGTGCCAGCAGCGTAGCGCCGCTAGCGGGGCAAGAGACCCAGTACTTC. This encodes CASSVAPLAGQETQYF.

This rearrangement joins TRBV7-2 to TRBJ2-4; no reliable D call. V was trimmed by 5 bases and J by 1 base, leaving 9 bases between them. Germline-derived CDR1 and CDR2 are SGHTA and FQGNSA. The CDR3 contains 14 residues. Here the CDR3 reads CASSPDGAKNIQYF. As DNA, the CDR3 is TGTGCCAGCAGCCCCGACGGGGCCAAAAACATTCAGTACTTC.

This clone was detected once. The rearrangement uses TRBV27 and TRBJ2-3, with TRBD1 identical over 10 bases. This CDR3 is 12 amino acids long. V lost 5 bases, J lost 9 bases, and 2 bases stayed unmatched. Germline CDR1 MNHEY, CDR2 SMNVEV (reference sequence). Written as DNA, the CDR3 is TGTGCCAGCAGTGCGGGACAGGGGACGCAGTATTTT. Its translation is CASSAGQGTQYF.